This T cell receptor beta chain is from a study of blood T cell repertoires in COVID-19. Study as a whole: The United States, Italy and Spain supplied acute and convalescent COVID-19 samples. Sources were T cells, B-cell-depleted T cells, or PBMCs; the material itself was cDNA or gDNA.

CDR1 LGHNA and CDR2 YSLEER come from the germline V gene. V was shortened by 4 bases and J by 13 bases, with 25 bases between the two germline ends. The CDR3 has 16 residues. Original handling: Amplified reference gene primers provided the basis for estimating nucleated cell counts. The protocol was immunoSEQ multiplex PCR, while the TCRdb copy is restricted to in-frame clones and leaves out a portion. For V, J and clone size, that table is used; D and trimming come from the DNA. The sample yields 270,000 or so clones, over 80% seen once. The study recruited people aged about 18 to 95 years across approximately 25 US areas.

The TCR originated in a woman in her thirties with acute COVID-19. The sample comprised PBMCs or T cells enriched from blood (not recorded which). V usage is TRBV4-3 and J usage is TRBJ1-4; a weak D match, TRBD1 (6 bases). CDR3 region: CASSREGVGASFRLFF. As DNA, the CDR3 is TGCGCCAGCAGCCGGGAGGGAGTGGGGGCTTCCTTTCGACTGTTTTTT.